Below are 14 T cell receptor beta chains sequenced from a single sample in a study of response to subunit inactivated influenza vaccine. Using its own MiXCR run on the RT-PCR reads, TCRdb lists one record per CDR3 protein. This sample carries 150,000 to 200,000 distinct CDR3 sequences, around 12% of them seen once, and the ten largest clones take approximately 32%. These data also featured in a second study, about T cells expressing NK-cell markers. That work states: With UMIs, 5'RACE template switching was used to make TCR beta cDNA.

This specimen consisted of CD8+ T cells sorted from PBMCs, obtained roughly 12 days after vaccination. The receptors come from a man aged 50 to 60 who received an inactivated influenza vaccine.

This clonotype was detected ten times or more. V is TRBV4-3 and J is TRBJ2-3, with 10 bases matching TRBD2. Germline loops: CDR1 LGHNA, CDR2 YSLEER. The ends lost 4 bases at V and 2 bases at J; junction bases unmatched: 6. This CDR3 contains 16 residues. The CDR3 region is CASSLRAGGYTDTQYF. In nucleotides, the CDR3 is TGCGCCAGCAGCCTAAGAGCGGGAGGGTACACAGATACGCAGTATTTT.

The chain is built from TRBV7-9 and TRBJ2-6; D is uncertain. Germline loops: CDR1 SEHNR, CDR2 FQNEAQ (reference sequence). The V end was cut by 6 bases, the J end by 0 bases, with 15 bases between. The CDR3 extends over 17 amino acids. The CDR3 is CASSSTLPISGANVLTF. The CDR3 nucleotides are TGTGCCAGCAGTTCAACACTCCCAATCTCTGGGGCCAACGTCCTGACTTTC. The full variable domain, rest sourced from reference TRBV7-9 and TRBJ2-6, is DTGVSQNPRHKITKRGQNVTFRCDPISEHNRLYWYRQTLGQGPEFLTYFQNEAQLEKSRLLSDRFSAERPKGSFSTLEIQRTEQGDSAMYLCASSSTLPISGANVLTFGAGSRLTVL.

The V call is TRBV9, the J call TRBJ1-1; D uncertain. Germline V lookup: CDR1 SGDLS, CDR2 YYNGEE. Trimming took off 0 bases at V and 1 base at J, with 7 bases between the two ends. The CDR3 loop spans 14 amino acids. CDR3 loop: CASSVVGENTEAFF. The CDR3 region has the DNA TGTGCCAGCAGCGTAGTCGGGGAGAACACTGAAGCTTTCTTT.

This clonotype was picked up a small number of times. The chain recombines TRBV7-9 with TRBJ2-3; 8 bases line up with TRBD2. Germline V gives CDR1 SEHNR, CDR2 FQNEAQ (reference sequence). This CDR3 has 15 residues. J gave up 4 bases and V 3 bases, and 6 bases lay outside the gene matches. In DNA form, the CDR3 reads TGTGCCAGCAGCTTCTCGGGGGGGCCCCCAGATACGCAGTATTTT. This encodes CASSFSGGPPDTQYF.

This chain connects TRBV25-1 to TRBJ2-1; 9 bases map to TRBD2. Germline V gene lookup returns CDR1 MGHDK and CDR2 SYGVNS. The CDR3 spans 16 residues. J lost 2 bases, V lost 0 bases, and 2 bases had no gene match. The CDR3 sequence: CASSEYGGGAYNEQFF. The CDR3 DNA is TGTGCCAGCAGTGAATATGGCGGGGGGGCCTACAATGAGCAGTTCTTC.

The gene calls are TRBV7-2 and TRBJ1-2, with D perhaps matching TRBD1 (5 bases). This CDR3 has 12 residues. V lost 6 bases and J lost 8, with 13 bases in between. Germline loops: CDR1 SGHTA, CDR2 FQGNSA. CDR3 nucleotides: TGTGCCAGCAGGAACGGGGGTTACGGCTACACCTTC. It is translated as CASRNGGYGYTF.

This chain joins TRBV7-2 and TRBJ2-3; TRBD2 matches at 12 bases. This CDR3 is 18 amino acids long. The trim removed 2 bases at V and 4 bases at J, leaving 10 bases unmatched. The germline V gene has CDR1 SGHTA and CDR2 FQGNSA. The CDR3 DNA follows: TGTGCCAGCAGCTTATGGGCTAGCGGGAGGGCCTTCGCAGATACGCAGTATTTT. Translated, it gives CASSLWASGRAFADTQYF.

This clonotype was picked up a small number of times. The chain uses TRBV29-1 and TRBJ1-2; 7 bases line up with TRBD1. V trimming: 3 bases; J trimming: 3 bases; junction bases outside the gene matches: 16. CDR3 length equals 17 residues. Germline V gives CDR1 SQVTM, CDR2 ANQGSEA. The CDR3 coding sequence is TGCAGCGTTGAGCGAGGAGGGGGCGCGGGAGGAGACTATGGCTACACCTTC. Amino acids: CSVERGGGAGGDYGYTF.

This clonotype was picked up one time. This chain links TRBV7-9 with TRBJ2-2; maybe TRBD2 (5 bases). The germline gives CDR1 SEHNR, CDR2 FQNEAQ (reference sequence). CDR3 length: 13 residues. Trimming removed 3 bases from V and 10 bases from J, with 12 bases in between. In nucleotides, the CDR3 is TGTGCCAGCAGCTTTTCTAGCCCCCAGGAGCTGTTTTTT. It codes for CASSFSSPQELFF.

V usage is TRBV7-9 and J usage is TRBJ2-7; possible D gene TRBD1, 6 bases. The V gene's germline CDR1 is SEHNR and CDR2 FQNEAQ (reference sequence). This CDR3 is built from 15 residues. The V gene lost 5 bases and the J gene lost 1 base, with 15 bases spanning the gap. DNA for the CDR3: TGTGCCAGCAGCAAAACAGGGTCGCCTTCCTACGAGCAGTACTTC. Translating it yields CASSKTGSPSYEQYF.

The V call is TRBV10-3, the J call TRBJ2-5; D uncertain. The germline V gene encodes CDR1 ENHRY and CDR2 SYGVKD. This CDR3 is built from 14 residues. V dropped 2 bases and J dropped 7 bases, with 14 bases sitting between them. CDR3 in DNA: TGTGCCATCAGTGAGGGCGGTTTAACGGGGACCCAGTACTTC. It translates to CAISEGGLTGTQYF.

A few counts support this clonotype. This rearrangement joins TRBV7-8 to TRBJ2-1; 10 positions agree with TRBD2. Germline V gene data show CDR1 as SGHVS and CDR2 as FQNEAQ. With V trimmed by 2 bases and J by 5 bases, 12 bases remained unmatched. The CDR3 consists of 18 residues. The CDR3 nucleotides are TGTGCCAGCAGCTTAAATCCCTTTCCTAGCGGGAGAAACAATGAGCAGTTCTTC. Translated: CASSLNPFPSGRNNEQFF.

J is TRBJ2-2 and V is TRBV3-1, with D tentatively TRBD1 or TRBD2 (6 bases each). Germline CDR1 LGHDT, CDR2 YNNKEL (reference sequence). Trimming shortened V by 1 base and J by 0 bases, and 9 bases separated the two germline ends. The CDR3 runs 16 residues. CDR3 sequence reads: CASSQVGGPNTGELFF. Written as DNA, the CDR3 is TGTGCCAGCAGCCAAGTGGGGGGCCCGAACACCGGGGAGCTGTTTTTT.

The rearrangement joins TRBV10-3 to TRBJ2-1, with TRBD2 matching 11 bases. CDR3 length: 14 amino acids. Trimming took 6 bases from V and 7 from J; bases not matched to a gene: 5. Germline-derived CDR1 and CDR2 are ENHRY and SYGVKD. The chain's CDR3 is CAIRGSGGANEQFF. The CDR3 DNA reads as TGTGCCATCAGAGGTAGCGGGGGGGCGAATGAGCAGTTCTTC.